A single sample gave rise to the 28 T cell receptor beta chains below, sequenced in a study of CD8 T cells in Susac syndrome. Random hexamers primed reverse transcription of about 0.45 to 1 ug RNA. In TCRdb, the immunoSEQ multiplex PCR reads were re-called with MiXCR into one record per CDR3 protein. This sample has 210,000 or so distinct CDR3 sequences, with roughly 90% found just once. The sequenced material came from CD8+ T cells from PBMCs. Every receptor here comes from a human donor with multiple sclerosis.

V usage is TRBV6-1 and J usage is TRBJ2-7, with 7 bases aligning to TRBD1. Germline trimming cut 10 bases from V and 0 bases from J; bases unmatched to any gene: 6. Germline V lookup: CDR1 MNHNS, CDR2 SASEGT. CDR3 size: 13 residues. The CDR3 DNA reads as TGTGCCACCTCCGACAGGGTCTCCTACGAGCAGTACTTC. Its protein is CATSDRVSYEQYF.

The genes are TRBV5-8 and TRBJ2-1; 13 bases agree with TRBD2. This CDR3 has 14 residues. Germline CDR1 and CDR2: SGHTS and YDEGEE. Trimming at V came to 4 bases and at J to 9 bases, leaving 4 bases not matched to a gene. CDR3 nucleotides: TGTGCCAGCAGCGTACTAGCGGGAGGGGGTGAGCAGTTCTTC. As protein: CASSVLAGGGEQFF.

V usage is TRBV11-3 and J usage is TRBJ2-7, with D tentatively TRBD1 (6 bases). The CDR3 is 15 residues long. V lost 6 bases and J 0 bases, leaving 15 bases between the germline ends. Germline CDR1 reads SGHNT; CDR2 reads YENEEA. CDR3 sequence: CASSPTGFPSYEQYF. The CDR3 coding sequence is TGTGCCAGCAGTCCCACAGGGTTTCCCTCCTACGAGCAGTACTTC. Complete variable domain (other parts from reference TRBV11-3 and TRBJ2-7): EAGVVQSPRYKIIEKKQPVAFWCNPISGHNTLYWYLQNLGQGPELLIRYENEEAVDDSQLPKDRFSAERLKGVDSTLKIQPAELGDSAVYLCASSPTGFPSYEQYFGPGTRLTVT.

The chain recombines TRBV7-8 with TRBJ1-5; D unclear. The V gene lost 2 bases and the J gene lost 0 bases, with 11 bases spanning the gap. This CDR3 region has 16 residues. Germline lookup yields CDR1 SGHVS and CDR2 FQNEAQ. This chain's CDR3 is CASSLSFLTSNQPQHF. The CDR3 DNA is TGTGCCAGCAGCTTATCCTTTCTAACTAGCAATCAGCCCCAGCATTTT.

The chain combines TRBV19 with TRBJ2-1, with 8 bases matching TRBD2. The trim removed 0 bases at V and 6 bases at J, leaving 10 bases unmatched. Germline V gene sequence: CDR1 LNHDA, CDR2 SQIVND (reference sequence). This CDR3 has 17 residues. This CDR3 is CASSIDAGLAGVNEQFF. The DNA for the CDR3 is TGTGCCAGTAGTATAGATGCGGGGCTAGCGGGCGTCAATGAGCAGTTCTTC.

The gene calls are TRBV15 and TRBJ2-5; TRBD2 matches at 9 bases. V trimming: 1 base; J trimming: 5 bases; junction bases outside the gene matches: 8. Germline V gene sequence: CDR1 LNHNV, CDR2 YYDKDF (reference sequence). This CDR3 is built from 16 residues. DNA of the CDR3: TGTGCCACCAGCAGAGCTCGGCTAGCGGGAAGGGAGACCCAGTACTTC. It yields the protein CATSRARLAGRETQYF.

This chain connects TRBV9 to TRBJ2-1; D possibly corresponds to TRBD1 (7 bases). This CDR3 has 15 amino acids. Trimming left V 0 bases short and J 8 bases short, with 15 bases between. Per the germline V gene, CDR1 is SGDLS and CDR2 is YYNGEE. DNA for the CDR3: TGTGCCAGCAGCGTAGCTGCTGGAGGGGGCGATGAGCAGTTCTTC. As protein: CASSVAAGGGDEQFF.

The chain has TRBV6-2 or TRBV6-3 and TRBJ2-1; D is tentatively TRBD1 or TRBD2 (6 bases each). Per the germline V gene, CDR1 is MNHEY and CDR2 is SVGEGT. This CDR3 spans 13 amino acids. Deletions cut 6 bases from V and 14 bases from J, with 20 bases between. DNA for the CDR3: TGTGCCAGCAGCCTAGGCCCCGGAAGGGGGGAGTTCTTC. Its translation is CASSLGPGRGEFF.

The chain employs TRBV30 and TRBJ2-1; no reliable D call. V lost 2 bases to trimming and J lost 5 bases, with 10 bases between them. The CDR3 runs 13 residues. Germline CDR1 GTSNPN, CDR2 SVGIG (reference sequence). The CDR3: CAWSLGNHNEQFF. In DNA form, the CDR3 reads TGTGCCTGGAGTTTGGGGAACCACAATGAGCAGTTCTTC.

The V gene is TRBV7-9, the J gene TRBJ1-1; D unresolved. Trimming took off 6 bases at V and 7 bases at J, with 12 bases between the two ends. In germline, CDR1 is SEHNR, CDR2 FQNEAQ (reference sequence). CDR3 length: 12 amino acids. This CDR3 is CASSPAAVEAFF. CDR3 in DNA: TGTGCCAGCAGTCCAGCGGCGGTTGAAGCTTTCTTT.

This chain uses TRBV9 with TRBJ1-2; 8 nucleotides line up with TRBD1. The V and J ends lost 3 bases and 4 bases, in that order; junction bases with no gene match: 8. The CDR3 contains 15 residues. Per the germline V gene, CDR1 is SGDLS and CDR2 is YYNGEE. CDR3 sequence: CASSERTGLFYGYTF. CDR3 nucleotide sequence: TGTGCCAGCAGCGAACGGACAGGGCTATTCTATGGCTACACCTTC.

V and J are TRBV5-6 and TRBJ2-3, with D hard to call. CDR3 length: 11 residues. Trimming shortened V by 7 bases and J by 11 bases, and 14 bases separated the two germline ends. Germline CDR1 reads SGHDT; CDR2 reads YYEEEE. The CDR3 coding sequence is TGTGCCAGCGGGCGACCACCTGAGCAGTATTTT. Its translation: CASGRPPEQYF.

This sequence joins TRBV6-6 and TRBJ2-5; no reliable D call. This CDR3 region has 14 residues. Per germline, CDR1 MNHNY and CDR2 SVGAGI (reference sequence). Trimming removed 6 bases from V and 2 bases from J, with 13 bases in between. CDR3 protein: CASSYGQIQETQYF. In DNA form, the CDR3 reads TGTGCCAGCAGCTACGGGCAGATTCAAGAGACCCAGTACTTC.

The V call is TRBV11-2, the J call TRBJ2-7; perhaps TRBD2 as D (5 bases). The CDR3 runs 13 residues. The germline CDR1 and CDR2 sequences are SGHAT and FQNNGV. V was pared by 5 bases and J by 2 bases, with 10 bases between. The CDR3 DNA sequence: TGTGCCAGCAGCGTCAGCGGAACCTACGAGCAGTACTTC. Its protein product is CASSVSGTYEQYF.

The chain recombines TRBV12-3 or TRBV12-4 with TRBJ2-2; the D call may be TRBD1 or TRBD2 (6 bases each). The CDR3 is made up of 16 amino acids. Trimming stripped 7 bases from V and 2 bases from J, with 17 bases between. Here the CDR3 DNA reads TGTGCCAGCATCCCCCAAGGGGGGATTAACACCGGGGAGCTGTTTTTT. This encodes CASIPQGGINTGELFF.

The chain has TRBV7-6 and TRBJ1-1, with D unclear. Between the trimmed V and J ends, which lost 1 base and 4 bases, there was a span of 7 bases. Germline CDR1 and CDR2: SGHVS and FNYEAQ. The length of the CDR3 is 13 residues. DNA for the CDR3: TGTGCCAGCAGCTTAGGGGTTGGCACTGAAGCTTTCTTT. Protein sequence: CASSLGVGTEAFF. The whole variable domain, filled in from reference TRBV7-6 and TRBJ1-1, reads GAGVSQSPRYKVTKRGQDVALRCDPISGHVSLYWYRQALGQGPEFLTYFNYEAQQDKSGLPNDRFSAERPEGSISTLTIQRTEQRDSAMYRCASSLGVGTEAFFGQGTRLTVV.

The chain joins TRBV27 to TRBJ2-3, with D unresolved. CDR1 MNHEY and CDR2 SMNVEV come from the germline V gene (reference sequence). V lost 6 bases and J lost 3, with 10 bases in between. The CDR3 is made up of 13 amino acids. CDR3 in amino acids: CASSRGATDTQYF. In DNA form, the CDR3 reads TGTGCCAGCAGCCGAGGAGCGACAGATACGCAGTATTTT.

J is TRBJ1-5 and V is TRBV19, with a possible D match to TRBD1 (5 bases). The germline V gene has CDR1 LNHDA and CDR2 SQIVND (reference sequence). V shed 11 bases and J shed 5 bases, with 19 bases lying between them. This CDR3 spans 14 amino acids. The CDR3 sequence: CAPPNGDGHQPQHF. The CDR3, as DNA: TGTGCCCCCCCTAATGGGGACGGCCATCAGCCCCAGCATTTT.

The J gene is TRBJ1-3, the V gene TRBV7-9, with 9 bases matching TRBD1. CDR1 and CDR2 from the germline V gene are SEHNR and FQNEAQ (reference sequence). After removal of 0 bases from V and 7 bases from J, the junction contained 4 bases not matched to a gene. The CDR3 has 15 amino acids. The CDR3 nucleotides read TGTGCCAGCAGCTTAGCCGGGACAGGGTTGAACACCATATATTTT. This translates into CASSLAGTGLNTIYF.

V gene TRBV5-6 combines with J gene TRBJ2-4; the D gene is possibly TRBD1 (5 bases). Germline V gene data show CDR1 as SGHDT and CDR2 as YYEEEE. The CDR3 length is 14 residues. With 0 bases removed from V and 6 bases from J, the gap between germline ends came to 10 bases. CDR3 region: CASSLVARGNIQYF. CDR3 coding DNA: TGTGCCAGCAGCTTGGTTGCAAGGGGAAACATTCAGTACTTC.

Written as DNA, the CDR3 is TGTGCTAGTGGGGAATGGGGGCCTGGAAACACCATATATTTT. It specifies CASGEWGPGNTIYF. This sequence joins TRBV12-5 and TRBJ1-3; D perhaps matches TRBD1 (6 bases). Trimming left V 6 bases short and J 2 bases short, with 11 bases between. Germline V gene sequence: CDR1 LGHNT, CDR2 FRNRAP. The CDR3 spans 14 residues.

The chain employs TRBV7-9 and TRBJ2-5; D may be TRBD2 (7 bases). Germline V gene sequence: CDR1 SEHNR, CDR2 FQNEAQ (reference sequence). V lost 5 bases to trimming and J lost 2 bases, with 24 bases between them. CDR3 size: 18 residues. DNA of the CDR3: TGTGCCAGCAGCCCCCGGGGGGCGGGTAGCGGCCTTCAAGAGACCCAGTACTTC. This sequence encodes CASSPRGAGSGLQETQYF.

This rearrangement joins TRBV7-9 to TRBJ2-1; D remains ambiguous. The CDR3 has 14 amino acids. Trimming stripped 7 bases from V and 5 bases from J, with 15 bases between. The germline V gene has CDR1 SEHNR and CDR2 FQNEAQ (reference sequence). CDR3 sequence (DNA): TGTGCCAGCAAAGGTATAACAGCAAACAATGAGCAGTTCTTC. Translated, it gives CASKGITANNEQFF. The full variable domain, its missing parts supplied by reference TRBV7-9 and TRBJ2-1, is DTGVSQNPRHKITKRGQNVTFRCDPISEHNRLYWYRQTLGQGPEFLTYFQNEAQLEKSRLLSDRFSAERPKGSFSTLEIQRTEQGDSAMYLCASKGITANNEQFFGPGTRLTVL.

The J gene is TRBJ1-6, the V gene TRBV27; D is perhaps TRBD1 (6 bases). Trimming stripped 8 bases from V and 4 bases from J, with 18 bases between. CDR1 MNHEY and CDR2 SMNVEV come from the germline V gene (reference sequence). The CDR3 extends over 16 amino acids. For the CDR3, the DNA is TGTGCCAGCGGGGGCGCGGGTTCACCGTATAATTCACCCCTCCACTTT. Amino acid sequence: CASGGAGSPYNSPLHF.

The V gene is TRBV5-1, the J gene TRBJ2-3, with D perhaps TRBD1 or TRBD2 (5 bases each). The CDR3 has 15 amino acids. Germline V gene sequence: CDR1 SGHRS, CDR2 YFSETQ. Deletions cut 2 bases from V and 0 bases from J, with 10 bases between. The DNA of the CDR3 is TGCGCCAGCAGCTTCGGGACCAGCAGCACAGATACGCAGTATTTT. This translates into CASSFGTSSTDTQYF.

The CDR3 nucleotides read TGTGCCAGCAGCTTAGCGGCAGGGGGTCCTGAAGCTTTCTTT. Amino acid sequence: CASSLAAGGPEAFF. J is TRBJ1-1 and V is TRBV7-6; 7 bases align to TRBD1. CDR1 is SGHVS, CDR2 FNYEAQ, per germline. The CDR3 extends over 14 amino acids. V dropped 0 bases and J dropped 6; count of bases not matched to a gene: 4.

The CDR3 bases are TGCGCCAGCAGCCAACTCGGAAGAACTGAAGCTTTCTTT. Its protein product is CASSQLGRTEAFF. This chain links TRBV4-1 with TRBJ1-1, with D uncertain. Trimming removed 2 bases at V and 5 bases at J, with 9 bases between. The CDR3 extends over 13 amino acids. The germline V gene encodes CDR1 MGHRA and CDR2 YSYEKL.

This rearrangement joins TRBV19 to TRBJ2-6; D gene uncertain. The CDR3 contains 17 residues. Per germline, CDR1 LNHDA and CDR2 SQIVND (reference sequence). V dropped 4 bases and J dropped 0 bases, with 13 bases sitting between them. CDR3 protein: CASSTLSDFSGANVLTF. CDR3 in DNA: TGTGCCAGTAGTACCCTCTCCGACTTCTCTGGGGCCAACGTCCTGACTTTC.